This note documents a single T cell receptor beta chain sequence. This sample is part of a study of blood T cell repertoires in COVID-19. The wider study: Samples came from the United States, Italy and Spain, spanning acute and convalescent COVID-19.

Here immunoSEQ multiplex PCR was the method, and the copy in TCRdb shows in-frame clones only, minus some. The sample lists some 180,000 clones; 75% to 85% were seen once. The CDR3 runs 13 residues. Trimming took off 4 bases at V and 3 bases at J, with 8 bases between the two ends. Germline values: CDR1 SGHKS, CDR2 YYEKEE (reference sequence). The chain combines TRBV5-5 with TRBJ2-1, with D possibly matching TRBD2 (5 bases). This receptor was identified in a man aged 60-69 years with acute or convalescent COVID-19. The sample taken for sequencing was peripheral blood. CDR3 in amino acids: CASSAGNYNEQFF. CDR3 DNA sequence: TGTGCCAGCAGCGCCGGGAACTACAATGAGCAGTTCTTC.